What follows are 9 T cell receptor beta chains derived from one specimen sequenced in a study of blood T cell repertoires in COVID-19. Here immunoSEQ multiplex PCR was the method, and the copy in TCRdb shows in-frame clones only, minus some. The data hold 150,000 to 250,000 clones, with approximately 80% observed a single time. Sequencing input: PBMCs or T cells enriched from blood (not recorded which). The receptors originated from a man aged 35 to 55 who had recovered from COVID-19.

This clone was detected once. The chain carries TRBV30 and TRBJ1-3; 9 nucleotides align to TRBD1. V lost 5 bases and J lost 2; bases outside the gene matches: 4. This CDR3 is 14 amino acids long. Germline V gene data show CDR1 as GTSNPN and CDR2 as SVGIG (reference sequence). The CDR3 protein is CAWGTGIAGNTIYF. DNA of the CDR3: TGTGCCTGGGGGACAGGGATTGCTGGAAACACCATATATTTT.

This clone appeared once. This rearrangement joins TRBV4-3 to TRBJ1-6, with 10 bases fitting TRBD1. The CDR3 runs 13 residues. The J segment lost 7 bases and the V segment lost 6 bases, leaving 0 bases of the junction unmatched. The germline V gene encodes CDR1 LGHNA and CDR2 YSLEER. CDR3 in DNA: TGCGCCAGCAGGGACAGGGGGAATTCACCCCTCCACTTT. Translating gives CASRDRGNSPLHF.

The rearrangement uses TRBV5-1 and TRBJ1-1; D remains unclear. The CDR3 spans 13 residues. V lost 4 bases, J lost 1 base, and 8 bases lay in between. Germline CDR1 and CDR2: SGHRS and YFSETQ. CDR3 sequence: CASSLEANTEAFF. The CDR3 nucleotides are TGCGCCAGCAGCCTGGAAGCGAACACTGAAGCTTTCTTT. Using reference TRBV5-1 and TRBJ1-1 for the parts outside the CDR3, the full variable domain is KAGVTQTPRYLIKTRGQQVTLSCSPISGHRSVSWYQQTPGQGLQFLFEYFSETQRNKGNFPGRFSGRQFSNSRSEMNVSTLELGDSALYLCASSLEANTEAFFGQGTRLTVV.

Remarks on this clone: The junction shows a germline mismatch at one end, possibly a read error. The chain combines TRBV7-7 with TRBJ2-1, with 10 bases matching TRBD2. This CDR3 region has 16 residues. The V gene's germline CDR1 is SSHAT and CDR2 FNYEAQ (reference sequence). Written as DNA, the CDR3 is TGTGCTAGCAGCTTAGAAGGTAGCGGGAGGTACAATGAGCAGTTCTTC. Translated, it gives CASSLEGSGRYNEQFF. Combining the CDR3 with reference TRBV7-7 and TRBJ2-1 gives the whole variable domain GAGVSQSPRYKVTKRGQDVTLRCDPISSHATLYWYQQALGQGPEFLTYFNYEAQPDKSGLPSDRFSAERPEGSISTLTIQRTEQRDSAMYRCASSLEGSGRYNEQFFGPGTRLTVL.

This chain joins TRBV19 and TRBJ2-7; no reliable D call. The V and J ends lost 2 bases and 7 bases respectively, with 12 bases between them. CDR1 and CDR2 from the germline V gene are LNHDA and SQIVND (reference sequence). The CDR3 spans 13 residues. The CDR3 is CASSIQWRGEQYF. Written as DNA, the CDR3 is TGTGCCAGTAGTATACAGTGGCGCGGTGAGCAGTACTTC.

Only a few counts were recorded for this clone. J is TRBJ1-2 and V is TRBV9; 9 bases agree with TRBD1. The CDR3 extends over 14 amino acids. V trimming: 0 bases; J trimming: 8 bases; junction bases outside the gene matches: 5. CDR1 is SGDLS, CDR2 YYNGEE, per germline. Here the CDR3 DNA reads TGTGCCAGCAGCGTAGAGACAGGGGGAATAGGCTACACCTTC. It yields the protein CASSVETGGIGYTF.

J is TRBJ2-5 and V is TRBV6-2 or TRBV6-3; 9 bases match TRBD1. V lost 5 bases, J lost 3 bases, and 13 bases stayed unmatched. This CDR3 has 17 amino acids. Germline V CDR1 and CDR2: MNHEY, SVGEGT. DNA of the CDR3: TGTGCCAGCAGTAACGGTAACCTCGACAGGGGGAAAGAGACCCAGTACTTC. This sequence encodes CASSNGNLDRGKETQYF.

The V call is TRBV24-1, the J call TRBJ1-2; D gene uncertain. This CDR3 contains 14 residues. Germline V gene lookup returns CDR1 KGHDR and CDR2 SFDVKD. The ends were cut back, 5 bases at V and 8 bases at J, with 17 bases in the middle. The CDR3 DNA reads TGTGCCACCAGTGGCGTTAGGGCTGGGAGGGGCTACACCTTC. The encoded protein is CATSGVRAGRGYTF.

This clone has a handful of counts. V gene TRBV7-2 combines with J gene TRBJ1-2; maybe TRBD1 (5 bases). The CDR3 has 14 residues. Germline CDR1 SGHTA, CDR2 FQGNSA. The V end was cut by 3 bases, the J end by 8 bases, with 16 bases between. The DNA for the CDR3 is TGTGCCAGCAGCTTCACAGGTCCCTCGCTAGGCTACACCTTC. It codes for CASSFTGPSLGYTF.